The source of this T cell receptor beta chain is a study of a mutant IDH1 vaccine in newly diagnosed glioma. Study-wide background: Scheduled at week 35, visit V12 preceded visit V13, held at week 47.

Time point reported: week 35, safety follow-up. What each vaccine dose contained was 300 ug of mutant IDH1 20-mer peptide, accompanied by topical imiquimod. Each of the donors came in with new WHO grade 3 or 4 astrocytomas that were IDH1-mutant and ATRX-lost. In the case of this clone: Its target is unknown.

This CDR3 has 15 residues. Losses at the gene ends were 7 bases for V and 7 bases for J; bases not matched to a gene: 13. The germline V gene has CDR1 SGHTA and CDR2 FQGNSA. Data came from immunoSEQ multiplex PCR; TCRdb stores just in-frame clones and leaves some out. The table lists some 30,000 clones, roughly 77% of them singletons. This clonotype originated in a man younger than 45 with glioma. This sample comprised PBMCs, obtained from a glioma patient whose treatment included an IDH1 peptide vaccine. The chain has TRBV7-2 and TRBJ2-1; TRBD2 aligns across 7 bases. The CDR3 region has the DNA TGTGCCAGCACCCGGAGGCTAGCGGAGGGGAATGAGCAGTTCTTC. Amino acid sequence: CASTRRLAEGNEQFF.